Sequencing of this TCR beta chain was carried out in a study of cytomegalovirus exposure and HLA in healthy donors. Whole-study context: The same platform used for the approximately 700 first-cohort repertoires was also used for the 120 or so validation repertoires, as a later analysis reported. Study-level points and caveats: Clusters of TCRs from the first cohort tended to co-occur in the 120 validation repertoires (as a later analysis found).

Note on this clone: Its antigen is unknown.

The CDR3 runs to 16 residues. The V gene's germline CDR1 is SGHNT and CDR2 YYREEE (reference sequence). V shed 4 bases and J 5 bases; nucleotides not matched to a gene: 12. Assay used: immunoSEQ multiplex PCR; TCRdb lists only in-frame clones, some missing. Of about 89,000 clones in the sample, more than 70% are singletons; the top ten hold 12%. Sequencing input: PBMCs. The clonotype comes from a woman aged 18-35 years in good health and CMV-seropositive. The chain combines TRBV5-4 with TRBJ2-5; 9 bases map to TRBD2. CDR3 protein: CASSPAGGAGGETQYF. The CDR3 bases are TGTGCCAGCAGCCCCGCCGGTGGCGCGGGGGGGGAGACCCAGTACTTC.